These 9 T cell receptor beta chains were sequenced from one sample in a study of blood T cells in healthy people across ages. The second PCR ran roughly 6 to 11 cycles with a sample-barcoded 5' primer and J-beta primers. TCRdb independently ran MiXCR on the 5' RACE reads; one entry per CDR3 protein. The data hold 650,000 to 1,000,000 distinct CDR3 sequences, with 30% to 45% observed a single time. Sequencing input: blood. The receptors shown here come from a man between 18 and 35 years old in good health.

This clonotype was found a few times. V is TRBV20-1 and J is TRBJ1-1; 7 bases are shared with TRBD1. The junction had 12 bases not matched to a gene; V was cut back by 5 bases and J by 6 bases. Germline V CDR1 and CDR2: DFQATT, SNEGSKA (reference sequence). The CDR3 sequence is 14 residues long. The CDR3 DNA reads TGCAGTGCTCAACCCCCTGCAGGGGGATCTGAAGCTTTCTTT. It is translated as CSAQPPAGGSEAFF.

This clonotype was seen ten or more times. The rearrangement uses TRBV5-6 and TRBJ2-7; TRBD1 is a possible D gene (6 bases). CDR1 and CDR2 (germline): SGHDT, YYEEEE. V was cut by 5 bases and J by 0 bases, with 15 bases left in between. This CDR3 is built from 15 residues. CDR3 DNA sequence: TGTGCCAGCAGACCGACAGGCGGACTCTCCTACGAGCAGTACTTC. Its protein product is CASRPTGGLSYEQYF. The full variable domain, rest sourced from reference TRBV5-6 and TRBJ2-7, is DAGVTQSPTHLIKTRGQQVTLRCSPKSGHDTVSWYQQALGQGPQFIFQYYEEEERQRGNFPDRFSGHQFPNYSSELNVNALLLGDSALYLCASRPTGGLSYEQYFGPGTRLTVT.

In this sample, this clonotype turned up many times. The rearrangement joins TRBV12-3 or TRBV12-4 to TRBJ2-3; perhaps TRBD2 as D (5 bases). The V gene lost 6 bases and the J gene lost 7 bases, with 11 bases spanning the gap. The CDR3 totals 12 residues. The CDR3 nucleotides are TGTGCCAGCAGAACCCTAGCAAATACGCAGTATTTT. Translation: CASRTLANTQYF.

This clonotype appeared a few times. This chain links TRBV4-1 with TRBJ2-5; 14 positions agree with TRBD2. The J segment lost 2 bases and the V segment lost 2 bases, leaving 7 bases of the junction unmatched. The CDR3 totals 18 residues. From germline, CDR1 is MGHRA and CDR2 YSYEKL. The CDR3 DNA follows: TGCGCCAGCAGCCAATCGGGACTAGCGGGGGTCGTGCAAGAGACCCAGTACTTC. This gives the protein CASSQSGLAGVVQETQYF.

This clonotype was seen a handful of times. The rearrangement uses TRBV7-2 and TRBJ2-3; 8 nucleotides align to TRBD2. J gave up 6 bases and V 5 bases, and 10 bases lay outside the gene matches. Germline values: CDR1 SGHTA, CDR2 FQGNSA. The length of the CDR3 is 15 residues. CDR3 protein: CASSQGLGDGDTQYF. The CDR3 DNA reads as TGTGCCAGCAGCCAGGGACTAGGGGACGGGGATACGCAGTATTTT.

The chain is built from TRBV29-1 and TRBJ2-7, with 9 bases fitting TRBD1. The germline V gene encodes CDR1 SQVTM and CDR2 ANQGSEA. With V trimmed by 7 bases and J by 7 bases, 17 bases remained unmatched. The CDR3 loop spans 15 amino acids. The CDR3 nucleotides read TGCAGCGCCCGCCCGGGACAGGGCTCCTACAATGAGCAGTACTTC. It yields the protein CSARPGQGSYNEQYF.

This clonotype was detected a few times. The chain links TRBV9 to TRBJ2-5, with TRBD1 identical over 10 bases. V gave up 0 bases and J gave up 11 bases; unmatched junction bases: 10. CDR3 length: 15 amino acids. The germline CDR1 and CDR2 sequences are SGDLS and YYNGEE. DNA of the CDR3: TGTGCCAGCAGCGTAGGGACAGGGGGTATGTATGAGCAGTACTTC. Residues: CASSVGTGGMYEQYF. Looking up the rest from reference TRBV9 and TRBJ2-5 gives the full variable domain: DSGVTQTPKHLITATGQRVTLRCSPRSGDLSVYWYQQSLDQGLQFLIQYYNGEERAKGNILERFSAQQFPDLHSELNLSSLELGDSALYFCASSVGTGGMYEQYFGPGTRLLVL.

This chain joins TRBV2 and TRBJ2-5; 8 bases are a match to TRBD1. The CDR3 covers 15 residues. Germline V gives CDR1 SNHLY, CDR2 FYNNEI. V was clipped by 4 bases and J by 5 bases; unmatched bases: 9. CDR3 DNA: TGTGCCAGCAGTGCGACAGGGGTGTCGGGGGAGACCCAGTACTTC. It yields the protein CASSATGVSGETQYF.

This clonotype was found a few times. This chain uses TRBV4-1 with TRBJ2-3; TRBD2 matches at 7 bases. The CDR3 spans 17 residues. Germline CDR1 is MGHRA and CDR2 is YSYEKL. Trimming cost V 4 bases and J 3 bases; bases outside gene matches: 13. This CDR3 is CASSRSPARGETDTQYF. CDR3 coding DNA: TGCGCCAGCAGCCGGAGCCCCGCCCGGGGGGAGACAGATACGCAGTATTTT.